The 4 T cell receptor beta chains given below trace back to one sample, sequenced in a study of cytomegalovirus exposure and HLA in healthy donors. PCR amplification relied on 60 Vbeta primers (plus 13 Jbeta primers). Here immunoSEQ multiplex PCR was the method, and the copy in TCRdb shows in-frame clones only, minus some. Recorded here are roughly 78,000 clones; the top ten clones represent 0.8% to 1%. Sequencing was performed on PBMCs. The receptor set was obtained from a boy aged 5-17 years in good health and CMV-seronegative.

The chain recombines TRBV19 with TRBJ1-2, with D perhaps matching TRBD1 (5 bases). V was clipped by 7 bases and J by 5 bases, with 17 bases between them. This CDR3 is built from 14 residues. CDR1 and CDR2 from the germline V gene are LNHDA and SQIVND (reference sequence). CDR3 sequence reads: CASISQPGRYGYTF. DNA for the CDR3: TGTGCCAGTATCTCCCAGCCAGGGCGGTATGGCTACACCTTC. The variable domain in full, completed from reference TRBV19 and TRBJ1-2, reads DGGITQSPKYLFRKEGQNVTLSCEQNLNHDAMYWYRQDPGQGLRLIYYSQIVNDFQKGDIAEGYSVSREKKESFPLTVTSAQKNPTAFYLCASISQPGRYGYTFGSGTRLTVV.

V is TRBV20-1 and J is TRBJ2-5; possibly TRBD1 for D (5 bases). This CDR3 spans 11 amino acids. V lost 7 bases and J 4 bases, leaving 10 bases between the germline ends. The germline V gene encodes CDR1 DFQATT and CDR2 SNEGSKA (reference sequence). The CDR3 is CSGGSSETQYF. DNA of the CDR3: TGCAGTGGGGGCAGTTCAGAGACCCAGTACTTC.

This sequence joins TRBV19 and TRBJ2-1; maybe TRBD2 (7 bases). V was shortened by 6 bases and J by 4 bases, with 10 bases between the two germline ends. CDR3 length: 13 amino acids. In germline, CDR1 is LNHDA, CDR2 SQIVND (reference sequence). CDR3 loop: CASSGGLYNEQFF. The DNA for the CDR3 is TGTGCCAGTAGCGGGGGGCTGTACAATGAGCAGTTCTTC. The variable domain in full, with the rest retrieved from reference TRBV19 and TRBJ2-1, is DGGITQSPKYLFRKEGQNVTLSCEQNLNHDAMYWYRQDPGQGLRLIYYSQIVNDFQKGDIAEGYSVSREKKESFPLTVTSAQKNPTAFYLCASSGGLYNEQFFGPGTRLTVL.

The rearrangement uses TRBV19 and TRBJ1-1; D is uncertain. From germline, CDR1 is LNHDA and CDR2 SQIVND (reference sequence). V lost 4 bases to trimming and J lost 1 base, with 10 bases between them. The CDR3 runs to 14 residues. The CDR3 sequence: CASSTSAQNTEAFF. The DNA for the CDR3 is TGTGCCAGTAGTACCTCCGCACAGAACACTGAAGCTTTCTTT.